A selection of T cell receptor beta chains follows, all from one sample in a study of T cells in tuberculosis. Method: immunoSEQ multiplex PCR; TCRdb's copy keeps in-frame clones and lacks some. The data show some 31,000 clones, with roughly 92% seen just once and 2.2% held by the top ten. Sample: PBMCs. These receptor sequences come from a donor aged 10-35 years with latent tuberculosis or without tuberculosis infection. Each CDR3 is given with its conserved first and last residue. The order of the fields is V gene, clone size, D gene, CDR3 length, J gene, CDR3 protein, CDR3 DNA. The D gene is left open where the match is weak. Clone size is shown for a subset of rows, as once, few, many or a class of expanded clone.

TRBV4-1	NA	TRBD1	17	TRBJ2-7	CASSQVVSGTGPYEQYF	TGCGCCAGCAGCCAAGTAGTCTCCGGGACAGGGCCCTACGAGCAGTACTTC
TRBV6-4	NA	NA	13	TRBJ2-5	CASSAGQGETQYF	TGTGCCAGCAGTGCAGGGCAGGGAGAGACCCAGTACTTC
TRBV9	NA	NA	13	TRBJ1-4	CASSAGSGGKLFF	TGTGCCAGCAGCGCCGGAAGCGGTGGAAAACTGTTTTTT
TRBV2	NA	TRBD2	14	TRBJ2-1	CASSQRDSYNEQFF	TGTGCCAGCAGTCAGCGGGACTCCTACAATGAGCAGTTCTTC
TRBV28	NA	NA	12	TRBJ2-3	CASTVRPDTQYF	TGTGCCAGCACCGTCAGGCCGGATACGCAGTATTTT
TRBV5-5	NA	TRBD1	17	TRBJ2-1	CASSSRQGEFTYNEQFF	TGTGCCAGCAGCTCAAGACAGGGGGAATTTACCTACAATGAGCAGTTCTTC
TRBV29-1	NA	TRBD2	14	TRBJ2-4	CSVGTSGFKNIQYF	TGCAGCGTCGGGACTAGCGGGTTTAAAAACATTCAGTACTTC
TRBV6-1	NA	NA	14	TRBJ2-7	CASTRGRGAHEQYF	TGTGCCAGCACGCGGGGCAGGGGGGCCCACGAGCAGTACTTC
TRBV5-1	few	NA	14	TRBJ1-1	CASSLPGGNTEAFF	TGCGCCAGCAGCTTACCCGGAGGGAACACTGAAGCTTTCTTT
TRBV6-5	NA	TRBD1	16	TRBJ2-2	CASSYGPQGAWGELFF	TGTGCCAGCAGTTACGGCCCCCAGGGGGCTTGGGGGGAGCTGTTTTTT
TRBV5-4	NA	TRBD2	15	TRBJ2-7	CASSPPTSGSYEQYF	TGTGCCAGCAGCCCGCCGACTAGCGGGAGCTACGAGCAGTACTTC
TRBV19	NA	NA	12	TRBJ1-1	CANERGDCEAFF	TGTGCCAACGAGAGAGGGGACTGTGAAGCTTTCTTT
TRBV27	NA	NA	14	TRBJ1-3	CASSSGDSGNTIYF	TGTGCCAGCAGTTCAGGGGACTCTGGAAACACCATATATTTT
TRBV18	NA	TRBD2	17	TRBJ2-3	CASSPRSRAGETDTQYF	TGTGCCAGCTCACCACGTTCGCGAGCGGGAGAGACAGATACGCAGTATTTT
TRBV14	NA	NA	14	TRBJ1-2	CASSQDLGGYGYTF	TGTGCCAGCAGCCAAGATCTGGGGGGATATGGCTACACCTTC
TRBV7-9	NA	TRBD1	15	TRBJ2-5	CASSSRGQYQETQYF	TGTGCCAGCAGCTCTAGGGGACAGTACCAAGAGACCCAGTACTTC
TRBV6-6	NA	NA	16	TRBJ1-5	CASSLNRDYLYQPQHF	TGTGCCAGCAGTTTAAACCGGGATTACCTCTATCAGCCCCAGCATTTT
TRBV6-6	few	TRBD2	11	TRBJ2-1	CASSFGTSSFF	TGTGCCAGCAGTTTTGGGACTAGCAGTTTCTTC
TRBV27	NA	NA	12	TRBJ2-7	CASSGGSYEQYF	TGTGCCAGCAGTGGCGGCAGCTACGAGCAGTACTTC
TRBV5-1	NA	NA	18	TRBJ1-4	CASSPPTMASATNEKLFF	TGCGCCAGCAGCCCCCCGACTATGGCTTCGGCAACTAATGAAAAACTGTTTTTT
TRBV6-1	NA	TRBD1	14	TRBJ2-3	CASSGQANADTQYF	TGTGCCAGCAGCGGACAGGCAAACGCAGATACGCAGTATTTT
TRBV29-1	NA	NA	13	TRBJ1-1	CSDNPGLGTEAFF	TGCAGCGACAACCCGGGACTGGGGACTGAAGCTTTCTTT
TRBV7-2	NA	TRBD1	15	TRBJ2-2	CASSLNRGPTGELFF	TGTGCCAGCAGCTTAAACAGGGGGCCCACCGGGGAGCTGTTTTTT
TRBV15	NA	TRBD2	12	TRBJ2-2	CAGAGDTGELFF	TGTGCCGGTGCGGGGGACACCGGGGAGCTGTTTTTT
TRBV29-1	NA	TRBD1	15	TRBJ2-1	CSAREGQDNYNEQFF	TGCAGCGCCAGAGAAGGACAGGACAATTACAATGAGCAGTTCTTC
TRBV6-5	once	NA	14	TRBJ1-3	CASRPTLSGNTIYF	TGTGCCAGCAGACCCACTTTATCTGGAAACACCATATATTTT
TRBV19	NA	TRBD2	15	TRBJ2-7	CASTQGLAASYEQYF	TGTGCCAGTACCCAAGGACTAGCGGCCTCCTACGAGCAGTACTTC
TRBV28	NA	TRBD1	18	TRBJ1-2	CATFKWAGTGVGHYGYTF	TGTGCCACCTTCAAATGGGCGGGGACAGGGGTTGGTCACTATGGCTACACCTTC
TRBV6-5	NA	NA	13	TRBJ2-5	CASRGGRQETQYF	TGTGCCAGCCGCGGGGGCCGCCAAGAGACCCAGTACTTC
TRBV7-6	NA	NA	15	TRBJ1-6	CASSVSVGANSPLHF	TGTGCCAGCAGCGTCTCCGTTGGGGCTAATTCACCCCTCCACTTT
TRBV18	NA	TRBD1	13	TRBJ2-7	CASSETGGYEQYF	TGTGCCAGCTCAGAGACAGGGGGCTACGAGCAGTACTTC
TRBV7-6	NA	NA	14	TRBJ2-7	CASSLALRVGEQYF	TGTGCCAGCAGCTTAGCGCTGCGGGTAGGCGAGCAGTACTTC
TRBV9	NA	TRBD1	13	TRBJ1-1	CASSPGTGAEAFF	TGTGCCAGCAGCCCCGGGACAGGGGCTGAAGCTTTCTTT
TRBV2	NA	TRBD1	15	TRBJ1-6	CASSERQGVVSPLHF	TGTGCCAGCAGTGAAAGACAGGGTGTCGTATCACCCCTCCACTTT
TRBV9	once	NA	12	TRBJ2-5	CASSVATGTQYF	TGTGCCAGCAGCGTAGCTACGGGGACCCAGTACTTC
TRBV6-5	NA	TRBD1	14	TRBJ1-2	CASSYSGQGSGYTF	TGTGCCAGCAGTTACTCTGGACAGGGGTCTGGCTACACCTTC
TRBV29-1	NA	TRBD2	15	TRBJ2-1	CSVEPWTSGRREQFF	TGCAGCGTTGAACCCTGGACTAGCGGGAGACGTGAGCAGTTCTTC